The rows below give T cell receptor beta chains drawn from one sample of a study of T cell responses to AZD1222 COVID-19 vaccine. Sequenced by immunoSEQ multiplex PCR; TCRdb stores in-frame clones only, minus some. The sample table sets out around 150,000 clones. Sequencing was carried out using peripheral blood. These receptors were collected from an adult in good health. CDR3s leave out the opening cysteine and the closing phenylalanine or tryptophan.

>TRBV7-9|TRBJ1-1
ASSPLRGGNTEAF
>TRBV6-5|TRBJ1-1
ASSYSTVGVTEAF
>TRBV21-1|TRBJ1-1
ASRTQNTEAF
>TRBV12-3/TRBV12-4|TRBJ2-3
ASTGARSGTQY
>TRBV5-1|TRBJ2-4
ATYPEAKNIQY
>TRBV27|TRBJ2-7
ASSLKGGRMRGASYEQY
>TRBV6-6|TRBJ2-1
ASSSGNEQF
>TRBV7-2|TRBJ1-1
ASSLPGKNWAF
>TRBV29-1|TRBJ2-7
SAIRAKEQY
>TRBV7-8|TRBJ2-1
ASSLAIARPNEQF
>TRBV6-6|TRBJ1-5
ASTPGDSSNQPQH
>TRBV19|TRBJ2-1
ASSIDKFSTLRSNEQF
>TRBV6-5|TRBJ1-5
ASSSGQYSNQPQH
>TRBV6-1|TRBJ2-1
ASSEGTSGGNEQF
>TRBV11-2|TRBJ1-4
ASSQSTGRNEKLF
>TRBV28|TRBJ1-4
ASSPSTGVGEKLF
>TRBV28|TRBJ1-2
ASGRVTGPGGYT
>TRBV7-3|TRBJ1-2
ASSLTVCRYPHDVCYT
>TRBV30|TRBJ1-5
AWSVLGRGSNQPQH
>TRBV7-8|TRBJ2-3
ASSPYTDTQY
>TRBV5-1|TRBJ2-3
ASSTGDSTDTQY
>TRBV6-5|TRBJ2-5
ASTPGLAEETQY
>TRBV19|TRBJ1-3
ASRAPGNTIY
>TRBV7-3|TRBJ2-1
ASSDQRGGNEQF
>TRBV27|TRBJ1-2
ASSPISDMLFYGYT
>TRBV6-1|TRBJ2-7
ASSEARGAPYEQY
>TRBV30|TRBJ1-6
AWRGDRSSSYNSPLH
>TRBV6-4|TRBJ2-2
ASSDQASRDTGELF
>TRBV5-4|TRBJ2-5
ASSFRQGGETQY
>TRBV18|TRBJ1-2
ASSPPGQGLDLYGYT
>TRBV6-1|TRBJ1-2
ASSEGGALGGYT
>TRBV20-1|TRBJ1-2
SARGTLGYT
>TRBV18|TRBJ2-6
ASSLRQGPSSGANVLT
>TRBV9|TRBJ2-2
ASNPRGNTGELF
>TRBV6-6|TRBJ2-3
ASTHKVVSTDTQY
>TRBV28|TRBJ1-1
ASSFSGTVAEAF
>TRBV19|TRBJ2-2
ASSIRGAGELF
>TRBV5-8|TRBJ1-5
ASSTYRSNQPQH
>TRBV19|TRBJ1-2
ASSIDPRGYGYT
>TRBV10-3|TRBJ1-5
ATKAASYSNQPQH
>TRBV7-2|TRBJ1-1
ASSPDGALGTEAF
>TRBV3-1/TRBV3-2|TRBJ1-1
ASRGQGAEAF
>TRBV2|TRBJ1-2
ASRRLGENYGYT
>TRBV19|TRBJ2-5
ASKWTSGQETQY
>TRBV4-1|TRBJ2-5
ASSPRGRGPNQETQY
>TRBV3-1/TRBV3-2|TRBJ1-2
ASSQDHRNGYT
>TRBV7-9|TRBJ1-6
ASSGGNSPLH
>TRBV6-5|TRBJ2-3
ASSYSAGRADTQY
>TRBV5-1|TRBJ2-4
ASSLVAGKNIQY
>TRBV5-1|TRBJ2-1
ASSLAGTGSYNEQF
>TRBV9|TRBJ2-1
ASSVAPSGSSRVYNEQF
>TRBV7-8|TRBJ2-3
ASSLELVSMTDTQY
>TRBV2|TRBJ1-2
ASSPAVRYT